These 9 T cell receptor beta chains came from one sample sequenced in a study of sequential checkpoint blockade in melanoma (dated by TCRdb to about 2019). Library preparation used the immunoSEQ multiplex PCR assay. This immuneACCESS table, as held by TCRdb, lists in-frame sequences with V and J called but not all clones. Of the missing ones, under half trace to an unresolved V gene in checked studies; the others have no known cause. Recorded for this sample are 15,000 to 20,000 clones; less than 30% of them occurred a single time. The ten largest make up about 7.8% of the sample. The treatment or condition label for this specimen denotes: randomized to nivolumab then ipilimumab (arm A) or the reverse (arm B). The sequenced sample was tumor tissue (inferred from file names), obtained from a patient given nivolumab and ipilimumab in sequence. The receptors shown here come from a human donor with melanoma.

The chain links TRBV4-1 to TRBJ1-2, with 12 bases that match TRBD1. The germline CDR1 and CDR2 sequences are MGHRA and YSYEKL. Trimming at V came to 0 bases and at J to 1 base, leaving 6 bases not matched to a gene. CDR3 length: 18 residues. DNA for the CDR3: TGCGCCAGCAGCCAAGATAGGGGGACAGGGGGCCTTAACTATGGCTACACCTTC. Translation: CASSQDRGTGGLNYGYTF.

This clone turned up a few times. The chain combines TRBV23-1 with TRBJ2-5; D is ambiguous. TRBV23-1 is an open reading frame whose function is uncertain. This CDR3 is built from 13 residues. V gave up 6 bases and J gave up 5 bases, with 13 bases separating them. The CDR3 coding sequence is TGCGCCAGCAGCTCCTACCCACGGGAGACCCAGTACTTC. It translates to CASSSYPRETQYF.

By share, this clone ranks as medium-sized (0.01 to 0.1%). The chain links TRBV11-3 to TRBJ1-5, with TRBD1 matching 7 bases. With V trimmed by 6 bases and J by 3 bases, 5 bases remained unmatched. Germline loops: CDR1 SGHNT, CDR2 YENEEA. The CDR3 contains 14 residues. CDR3 sequence (DNA): TGTGCCAGCAGAATCGGGACAGACAATCAGCCCCAGCATTTT. This translates into CASRIGTDNQPQHF.

The chain employs TRBV14 and TRBJ2-1, with 10 bases matching TRBD2. Germline trimming cut 3 bases from V and 7 bases from J; bases unmatched to any gene: 12. Germline CDR1 is SGHDN and CDR2 is FVKESK. The CDR3 totals 17 residues. This CDR3 is CASSHSGKLAGRNEQFF. The CDR3 DNA follows: TGTGCCAGCAGCCATTCGGGTAAACTAGCGGGGAGAAATGAGCAGTTCTTC.

This clone was seen more than once but under ten times. This chain joins TRBV6-8 and TRBJ1-5; D gene uncertain. The CDR3 spans 13 residues. V was shortened by 5 bases and J by 16 bases, with 21 bases between the two germline ends. Germline V gene lookup returns CDR1 MNHGY and CDR2 SAAAGT. The CDR3 bases are TGTGCCAGCAGTGCAGATCGATCCGGAACCCCACATTTT. Encoded protein: CASSADRSGTPHF.

This clone is medium-sized. The chain joins TRBV6-8 to TRBJ1-6; TRBD1 might be the D (5 bases). The V gene's germline CDR1 is MNHGY and CDR2 SAAAGT. V dropped 5 bases and J dropped 7 bases, with 12 bases sitting between them. The CDR3 runs to 14 residues. The CDR3 loop reads CASSRDSENSPLHF. DNA for the CDR3: TGTGCCAGCAGTCGGGACTCAGAAAATTCACCCCTCCACTTT.

The chain links TRBV6-8 to TRBJ2-3, with D perhaps TRBD2 (5 bases). The CDR3 totals 14 residues. The V gene's germline CDR1 is MNHGY and CDR2 SAAAGT. Trimming took 5 bases from V and 2 from J, leaving 11 bases between them. The CDR3, as DNA: TGTGCCAGCAGTGGGGAGTATAACACAGATACGCAGTATTTT. Amino acid sequence: CASSGEYNTDTQYF.

The gene calls are TRBV6-8 and TRBJ2-6; D uncertain. Trimming removed 4 bases at V and 0 bases at J, with 4 bases between. The CDR3 length is 14 residues. Looked up from germline, CDR1 is MNHGY and CDR2 is SAAAGT. CDR3 in amino acids: CASSFLSGANVLTF. The CDR3 nucleotides are TGTGCCAGCAGTTTCCTCTCTGGGGCCAACGTCCTGACTTTC.

This clone was seen only once. The rearrangement links TRBV30 to TRBJ2-2; D remains ambiguous. Germline values: CDR1 GTSNPN, CDR2 SVGIG (reference sequence). With 2 bases removed from V and 6 bases from J, the gap between germline ends came to 7 bases. CDR3 length: 12 amino acids. The CDR3 protein is CAWSPRPGELFF. The CDR3 DNA reads TGTGCCTGGAGTCCCCGACCCGGGGAGCTGTTTTTT.